This T cell receptor (beta chain) was sequenced during a study of cytomegalovirus exposure and HLA in healthy donors. Overall study findings and caveats: The study listed around 150 cytomegalovirus-associated TCR beta chains. Cytomegalovirus status, reportedly, was diagnosed with high specificity and sensitivity by the classifier. According to a subsequent analysis, TCR clusters identified in the first cohort showed a tendency to co-occur across the roughly 110 validation repertoires.

V was clipped by 5 bases and J by 2 bases, with 13 bases between them. The CDR3 has 14 residues. Germline V gene data show CDR1 as LNHDA and CDR2 as SQIVND (reference sequence). The protocol was immunoSEQ multiplex PCR, while the TCRdb copy is restricted to in-frame clones and leaves out a portion. The table records about 120,000 clones, 88% of them present only once. Points on this clone: Its antigen is as yet unknown.

The chain joins TRBV19 to TRBJ2-7; tentatively, D is TRBD1 (6 bases). Sequencing used PBMCs. The clonotype comes from a woman aged 18 to 35 in good health and CMV-seropositive. The CDR3 DNA is TGTGCCAGTAGTTTCCAGGGGTTCCCCTACGAGCAGTACTTC. This translates into CASSFQGFPYEQYF. The variable domain in full, completed from reference TRBV19 and TRBJ2-7, reads DGGITQSPKYLFRKEGQNVTLSCEQNLNHDAMYWYRQDPGQGLRLIYYSQIVNDFQKGDIAEGYSVSREKKESFPLTVTSAQKNPTAFYLCASSFQGFPYEQYFGPGTRLTVT.